This is a list of T cell receptor beta chains from one sample in a study of PD-1 blockade in classical Hodgkin lymphoma. Sequencing was performed with immunoSEQ multiplex PCR; in TCRdb, only in-frame clones are kept and a portion is missing. Of about 66,000 clones in the sample, about two thirds were seen once. The input for sequencing was peripheral blood mononuclear cells (PBMCs), taken before the second cycle of nivolumab. These receptors were obtained from a human donor with classical Hodgkin lymphoma. Both conserved end residues are part of each CDR3. A D gene is named only where the DNA matches it firmly. Rows give clone size only sometimes, using once, few, many, or a class for an expanded clone.

v_call: TRBV10-2; j_call: TRBJ1-1; clone_size: NA; d_call: NA; cdr3_aa: CASSELWLTTEAFF; cdr3_nt: TGCGCCAGCAGTGAGCTCTGGTTGACCACTGAAGCTTTCTTT
v_call: TRBV11-2; j_call: TRBJ2-2; clone_size: NA; d_call: TRBD2; cdr3_aa: CASSSRRAGVSTGELFF; cdr3_nt: TGTGCCAGCAGCTCCCGACGGGCGGGGGTTTCCACCGGGGAGCTGTTTTTT
v_call: TRBV7-9; j_call: TRBJ1-6; clone_size: NA; d_call: NA; cdr3_aa: CASSLGGYNSPLHF; cdr3_nt: TGTGCCAGCAGCTTAGGGGGATATAATTCACCCCTCCACTTT
v_call: TRBV5-1; j_call: TRBJ2-2; clone_size: once; d_call: TRBD1; cdr3_aa: CASTGTGFNTGELFF; cdr3_nt: TGCGCCAGCACCGGGACAGGCTTTAACACCGGGGAGCTGTTTTTT
v_call: TRBV21-1; j_call: TRBJ2-2; clone_size: once; d_call: NA; cdr3_aa: CASSPPPEERIGDTGELFF; cdr3_nt: TGTGCCAGCAGCCCTCCTCCGGAAGAACGGATAGGGGACACCGGGGAGCTGTTTTTT
v_call: TRBV5-6; j_call: TRBJ2-2; clone_size: NA; d_call: NA; cdr3_aa: CASSFREYTGELFF; cdr3_nt: TGTGCCAGCAGCTTCAGGGAATACACCGGGGAGCTGTTTTTT
v_call: TRBV9; j_call: TRBJ2-7; clone_size: NA; d_call: TRBD1; cdr3_aa: CASSVGTRGTGFGEQYF; cdr3_nt: TGTGCCAGCAGCGTAGGGACCCGTGGGACAGGGTTTGGCGAGCAGTACTTC
v_call: TRBV6-5; j_call: TRBJ1-2; clone_size: NA; d_call: NA; cdr3_aa: CASSKSPTVNYGYTF; cdr3_nt: TGTGCCAGCAGTAAATCCCCGACAGTAAACTATGGCTACACCTTC
v_call: TRBV5-1; j_call: TRBJ1-2; clone_size: NA; d_call: TRBD1; cdr3_aa: CASGQGEYGYTF; cdr3_nt: TGCGCCAGCGGACAGGGGGAGTATGGCTACACCTTC
v_call: TRBV11-3; j_call: TRBJ2-7; clone_size: NA; d_call: NA; cdr3_aa: CASSLDHGSEQYF; cdr3_nt: TGTGCCAGCAGCTTAGATCATGGAAGCGAGCAGTACTTC
v_call: TRBV9; j_call: TRBJ2-2; clone_size: NA; d_call: NA; cdr3_aa: CASSGTEDPGELFF; cdr3_nt: TGTGCCAGCAGCGGGACCGAGGACCCCGGGGAGCTGTTTTTT
v_call: TRBV10-3; j_call: TRBJ1-1; clone_size: once; d_call: TRBD1; cdr3_aa: CAIRGTDMNTEAFF; cdr3_nt: TGTGCCATCAGGGGGACAGATATGAACACTGAAGCTTTCTTT
v_call: TRBV2; j_call: TRBJ2-5; clone_size: NA; d_call: NA; cdr3_aa: CASSEFSGRETQYF; cdr3_nt: TGTGCCAGCAGTGAATTCTCAGGGAGGGAGACCCAGTACTTC
v_call: TRBV6-6; j_call: TRBJ1-1; clone_size: NA; d_call: NA; cdr3_aa: CASSYYKGDTEAFF; cdr3_nt: TGTGCCAGCAGTTACTACAAGGGGGACACTGAAGCTTTCTTT
v_call: TRBV9; j_call: TRBJ2-2; clone_size: NA; d_call: NA; cdr3_aa: CASSFSKGGHTGELFF; cdr3_nt: TGTGCCAGCAGCTTCTCAAAGGGGGGGCACACCGGGGAGCTGTTTTTT
v_call: TRBV6-6; j_call: TRBJ1-2; clone_size: few; d_call: NA; cdr3_aa: CASSYGAGVELGGYTF; cdr3_nt: TGTGCCAGCAGTTACGGGGCAGGGGTGGAATTGGGTGGCTACACCTTC
v_call: TRBV5-1; j_call: TRBJ2-3; clone_size: NA; d_call: TRBD2; cdr3_aa: CASSLRGRTDTQYF; cdr3_nt: TGCGCCAGCAGCCTGCGGGGGAGAACAGATACGCAGTATTTT
v_call: TRBV5-1; j_call: TRBJ2-7; clone_size: NA; d_call: TRBD1; cdr3_aa: CASSLGQGNSYEQYF; cdr3_nt: TGCGCCAGCAGCTTGGGACAGGGGAACTCCTACGAGCAGTACTTC
v_call: TRBV11-3; j_call: TRBJ2-7; clone_size: NA; d_call: NA; cdr3_aa: CASSLGPRAEQYF; cdr3_nt: TGTGCCAGCAGCTTAGGCCCCCGAGCCGAGCAGTACTTC
v_call: TRBV14; j_call: TRBJ2-3; clone_size: NA; d_call: TRBD1; cdr3_aa: CASSQLRGPQYF; cdr3_nt: TGTGCCAGCAGCCAGCTCAGGGGGCCGCAGTATTTT
v_call: TRBV6-6; j_call: TRBJ1-5; clone_size: NA; d_call: TRBD1; cdr3_aa: CASNREGASNQPQHF; cdr3_nt: TGTGCCAGCAACCGGGAGGGGGCGAGCAATCAGCCCCAGCATTTT
v_call: TRBV4-1; j_call: TRBJ2-3; clone_size: NA; d_call: NA; cdr3_aa: CASSQEMLSTDTQYF; cdr3_nt: TGCGCCAGCAGCCAAGAAATGCTTAGCACAGATACGCAGTATTTT
v_call: TRBV2; j_call: TRBJ2-3; clone_size: NA; d_call: NA; cdr3_aa: CASTQDRRTDTQYF; cdr3_nt: TGTGCCAGCACCCAGGACCGTCGCACAGATACGCAGTATTTT
v_call: TRBV19; j_call: TRBJ2-5; clone_size: NA; d_call: NA; cdr3_aa: CASSQVGGWQETQYF; cdr3_nt: TGTGCCAGTAGTCAGGTAGGGGGATGGCAAGAGACCCAGTACTTC
v_call: TRBV29-1; j_call: TRBJ2-1; clone_size: NA; d_call: TRBD1; cdr3_aa: CSVEARGLSDEQFF; cdr3_nt: TGCAGCGTTGAAGCCAGGGGGTTAAGTGATGAGCAGTTCTTC
v_call: TRBV29-1; j_call: TRBJ2-5; clone_size: NA; d_call: NA; cdr3_aa: CSVRTYQETQYF; cdr3_nt: TGCAGCGTAAGGACGTATCAAGAGACCCAGTACTTC
v_call: TRBV27; j_call: TRBJ2-7; clone_size: few; d_call: NA; cdr3_aa: CASSFSDGAYEQYF; cdr3_nt: TGTGCCAGCAGTTTCTCCGACGGAGCCTACGAGCAGTACTTC
v_call: TRBV5-1; j_call: TRBJ2-1; clone_size: NA; d_call: NA; cdr3_aa: CASSLGAGTPTYNEQFF; cdr3_nt: TGCGCCAGCAGCCTCGGGGCCGGGACTCCGACCTACAATGAGCAGTTCTTC
v_call: TRBV15; j_call: TRBJ2-7; clone_size: few; d_call: NA; cdr3_aa: CATQSRRDHEQYF; cdr3_nt: TGTGCCACCCAATCCCGCAGGGACCACGAGCAGTACTTC
v_call: TRBV28; j_call: TRBJ1-1; clone_size: once; d_call: TRBD1; cdr3_aa: CASYRTPGGGTEAFF; cdr3_nt: TGTGCCAGCTACCGAACTCCAGGGGGTGGGACTGAAGCTTTCTTT
v_call: TRBV19; j_call: TRBJ2-5; clone_size: NA; d_call: NA; cdr3_aa: CASSIDETTQETQYF; cdr3_nt: TGTGCCAGTAGTATAGATGAAACAACCCAAGAGACCCAGTACTTC
v_call: TRBV7-2; j_call: TRBJ2-5; clone_size: NA; d_call: NA; cdr3_aa: CASSLGLGVETQYF; cdr3_nt: TGTGCCAGCAGCTTAGGGCTCGGGGTAGAGACCCAGTACTTC
v_call: TRBV11-3; j_call: TRBJ2-7; clone_size: NA; d_call: NA; cdr3_aa: CASSLHGNYEQYF; cdr3_nt: TGTGCCAGCAGCTTACACGGCAACTACGAGCAGTACTTC
v_call: TRBV2; j_call: TRBJ1-2; clone_size: NA; d_call: TRBD1; cdr3_aa: CASRPTGDYGYTF; cdr3_nt: TGTGCCAGCAGACCCACAGGGGACTATGGCTACACCTTC
v_call: TRBV25-1; j_call: TRBJ2-7; clone_size: NA; d_call: NA; cdr3_aa: CASSAGYAYEQYF; cdr3_nt: TGTGCCAGCAGTGCGGGTTACGCCTACGAGCAGTACTTC
v_call: TRBV18; j_call: TRBJ2-1; clone_size: NA; d_call: NA; cdr3_aa: CASSPENEQFF; cdr3_nt: TGTGCCAGCTCACCAGAAAATGAGCAGTTCTTC
v_call: TRBV2; j_call: TRBJ2-5; clone_size: NA; d_call: NA; cdr3_aa: CASSEFGPTGETQYF; cdr3_nt: TGTGCCAGCAGTGAATTTGGCCCCACCGGAGAGACCCAGTACTTC
v_call: TRBV7-9; j_call: TRBJ1-1; clone_size: NA; d_call: NA; cdr3_aa: CASSQEVGALGTEAFF; cdr3_nt: TGTGCCAGCAGCCAAGAGGTGGGGGCGCTAGGCACTGAAGCTTTCTTT
v_call: TRBV7-7; j_call: TRBJ2-5; clone_size: NA; d_call: TRBD1; cdr3_aa: CASSVQLSGGVGTQYF; cdr3_nt: TGTGCTAGCAGCGTTCAATTGTCAGGGGGCGTTGGGACCCAGTACTTC
v_call: TRBV29-1; j_call: TRBJ2-6; clone_size: NA; d_call: NA; cdr3_aa: CSVEGGPAGANVLTF; cdr3_nt: TGCAGCGTTGAAGGGGGGCCCGCTGGGGCCAACGTCCTGACTTTC
v_call: TRBV11-3; j_call: TRBJ2-7; clone_size: NA; d_call: NA; cdr3_aa: CASSFGGSYEQYF; cdr3_nt: TGTGCCAGCAGCTTCGGCGGCTCCTACGAGCAGTACTTC
v_call: TRBV7-6; j_call: TRBJ1-2; clone_size: NA; d_call: NA; cdr3_aa: CASSLQGYDYTF; cdr3_nt: TGTGCCAGCAGCTTACAGGGGTATGACTACACCTTC
v_call: TRBV29-1; j_call: TRBJ1-1; clone_size: NA; d_call: NA; cdr3_aa: CSVEDIPEAFF; cdr3_nt: TGCAGCGTTGAAGATATACCTGAAGCTTTCTTT
v_call: TRBV20-1; j_call: TRBJ2-1; clone_size: NA; d_call: NA; cdr3_aa: CSARDGRGQFF; cdr3_nt: TGCAGTGCTAGAGATGGAAGGGGGCAGTTCTTC
v_call: TRBV28; j_call: TRBJ2-2; clone_size: few; d_call: NA; cdr3_aa: CASSLERGANTGELFF; cdr3_nt: TGTGCCAGCAGTTTAGAGAGGGGCGCGAACACCGGGGAGCTGTTTTTT
v_call: TRBV19; j_call: TRBJ2-1; clone_size: few; d_call: TRBD1; cdr3_aa: CASSLYRGSKSEQFF; cdr3_nt: TGTGCCAGTAGTTTGTACAGGGGATCGAAGTCTGAGCAGTTCTTC
v_call: TRBV19; j_call: TRBJ1-1; clone_size: NA; d_call: NA; cdr3_aa: CASSIFGGSTEAFF; cdr3_nt: TGTGCCAGTAGTATTTTCGGGGGGAGCACTGAAGCTTTCTTT
v_call: TRBV11-2; j_call: TRBJ2-1; clone_size: NA; d_call: TRBD2; cdr3_aa: CASSPSGTYNEQFF; cdr3_nt: TGTGCCAGCAGCCCTAGCGGGACTTACAATGAGCAGTTCTTC
v_call: TRBV25-1; j_call: TRBJ2-1; clone_size: NA; d_call: NA; cdr3_aa: CASSEGKRAAPYNEQFF; cdr3_nt: TGTGCCAGCAGTGAAGGAAAGCGGGCGGCCCCTTACAATGAGCAGTTCTTC
v_call: TRBV11-2; j_call: TRBJ2-1; clone_size: NA; d_call: TRBD2; cdr3_aa: CASSRDFGGSEQFF; cdr3_nt: TGTGCCAGCAGCCGGGATTTCGGCGGGAGTGAGCAGTTCTTC
v_call: TRBV7-9; j_call: TRBJ1-1; clone_size: NA; d_call: TRBD1; cdr3_aa: CASISTGIGAEAFF; cdr3_nt: TGTGCCAGCATCTCGACAGGGATTGGGGCTGAAGCTTTCTTT
v_call: TRBV5-6; j_call: TRBJ1-4; clone_size: few; d_call: NA; cdr3_aa: CASSLADGWEKLFF; cdr3_nt: TGTGCCAGCAGCTTGGCCGACGGATGGGAAAAACTGTTTTTT
v_call: TRBV6-1; j_call: TRBJ2-7; clone_size: NA; d_call: NA; cdr3_aa: CASSEEGTLTYEQYF; cdr3_nt: TGTGCCAGCAGTGAAGAGGGGACACTGACCTACGAGCAGTACTTC
v_call: TRBV6-1; j_call: TRBJ1-6; clone_size: NA; d_call: NA; cdr3_aa: CASSEARGAPPHF; cdr3_nt: TGTGCCAGCAGTGAAGCGCGAGGGGCCCCTCCCCACTTT
v_call: TRBV27; j_call: TRBJ2-2; clone_size: NA; d_call: NA; cdr3_aa: CATSPGQLTGELFF; cdr3_nt: TGTGCCACCAGTCCCGGACAGCTAACCGGGGAGCTGTTTTTT